What follows are 17 T cell receptor beta chains derived from one specimen sequenced in a study of T cells in Graves' hyperthyroidism and ophthalmopathy (dated by TCRdb to between 2018 and 2021). Receptor amplification or capture employed multiplex PCR. TCRdb records Illumina HiSeq 2000 as the sequencer. Amplification of TCR beta CDR3 regions was carried out from RNA transcripts. The first round of RT-PCR for the TCR CDR3 was performed with the HTBI primer set and the Qiagen OneStep RT-PCR kit. The public reads were reprocessed in TCRdb via fastp at Q25 and MiXCR, keeping in-frame beta chains. Each entry merges the rows of one CDR3 protein and shows their most common DNA and genes. The sample table records approximately 720,000 distinct CDR3 sequences; around a sixth of these occur just once. Roughly a sixth of the sample goes to the ten largest clones. Material for sequencing was blood. The receptors originated from a woman aged 45-59 years with Graves' hyperthyroidism that later progressed to Graves' ophthalmopathy.

This clonotype appeared a few times. Germline is not matched at one junction end, which may reflect a read error. The chain carries TRBV6-5 and TRBJ2-3; maybe TRBD2 (6 bases). Germline V gene lookup returns CDR1 MNHEY and CDR2 SVGAGI. CDR3 length: 17 residues. CDR3 nucleotide sequence: TGTGCCAGCAGTTACCGACTAGGCCCCGGACGTCCAGATACGCAATATTTT. This sequence encodes CASSYRLGPGRPDTQYF.

V is TRBV7-9 and J is TRBJ2-3, with TRBD2 as a possible D gene (6 bases). The germline V and J ends were trimmed by 5 bases and 2 bases, with 17 bases remaining between them. Germline V gene lookup returns CDR1 SEHNR and CDR2 FQNEAQ (reference sequence). The CDR3 runs 16 residues. Here the CDR3 reads CASSQKLAANTDTQYF. The CDR3, as DNA: TGTGCCAGCAGCCAGAAATTAGCGGCGAACACAGATACGCAGTATTTT.

This chain links TRBV12-5 with TRBJ1-1, with a weak D call TRBD1 (5 bases). Germline V CDR1 and CDR2: LGHNT, FRNRAP. V lost 4 bases and J lost 4, with 13 bases in between. This CDR3 comprises 14 residues. The CDR3 DNA is TGTGCTAGTGGTTATCAGGGTCAGGGCACTGAAGCTTTCTTT. Its protein product is CASGYQGQGTEAFF. Drawing the rest from reference TRBV12-5 and TRBJ1-1, the complete variable domain is DARVTQTPRHKVTEMGQEVTMRCQPILGHNTVFWYRQTMMQGLELLAYFRNRAPLDDSGMPKDRFSAEMPDATLATLKIQPSEPRDSAVYFCASGYQGQGTEAFFGQGTRLTVV.

This clonotype showed up many times. The CDR3 sequence is CASSQMGARYNEQFF. DNA of the CDR3: TGTGCCAGCAGCCAAATGGGAGCCAGATACAATGAGCAGTTCTTC. The chain carries TRBV3-1 and TRBJ2-1; a possible D gene is TRBD2 (5 bases). Trimming shortened V by 2 bases and J by 4 bases, and 12 bases separated the two germline ends. The CDR3 loop spans 15 amino acids. The germline V gene encodes CDR1 LGHDT and CDR2 YNNKEL (reference sequence).

This CDR3 reads CASRRSGDSREKLFF. The CDR3 DNA sequence: TGTGCCAGCAGAAGGTCCGGGGACAGTCGAGAAAAACTGTTTTTT. The rearrangement uses TRBV7-2 and TRBJ1-4; 7 bases agree with TRBD1. Looked up from germline, CDR1 is SGHTA and CDR2 is FQGNSA. Trimming cost V 6 bases and J 8 bases; bases outside gene matches: 12. The CDR3 covers 15 residues.

The chain carries TRBV20-1 and TRBJ2-1; D is ambiguous. V lost 3 bases, J lost 6 bases, and 15 bases lay in between. The CDR3 has 14 residues. The germline gives CDR1 DFQATT, CDR2 SNEGSKA (reference sequence). This CDR3 reads CSASLRSSGNEQFF. Here the CDR3 DNA reads TGCAGTGCTAGCCTCCGGAGCTCGGGCAATGAGCAGTTCTTC.

In this sample, this clonotype turned up many times. The chain couples TRBV3-1 to TRBJ2-1, with 8 bases lining up with TRBD1. From germline, CDR1 is LGHDT and CDR2 YNNKEL (reference sequence). Trimming took 6 bases from V and 8 from J; bases not matched to a gene: 3. There are 12 residues in the CDR3. This chain's CDR3 is CASRDRVDEQFF. CDR3 DNA sequence: TGTGCCAGCAGGGACAGGGTGGATGAGCAGTTCTTC.

CDR3 residues: CASSIANSNYGYTF. CDR3 sequence (DNA): TGTGCCAGTAGTATAGCCAACAGCAACTATGGCTACACCTTC. This chain joins TRBV19 and TRBJ1-2; D is ambiguous. Looked up from germline, CDR1 is LNHDA and CDR2 is SQIVND (reference sequence). The CDR3 runs to 14 residues. V dropped 1 base and J dropped 2 bases, with 8 bases sitting between them.

Ten or more counts support this clonotype. The gene calls are TRBV27 and TRBJ1-1; D perhaps matches TRBD1 (5 bases). V was clipped by 7 bases and J by 1 base, with 10 bases between them. The CDR3 loop spans 13 amino acids. From germline, CDR1 is MNHEY and CDR2 SMNVEV (reference sequence). The CDR3 sequence: CASKGSANTEAFF. The DNA for the CDR3 is TGTGCCAGCAAGGGGTCAGCGAACACTGAAGCTTTCTTT.

V is TRBV5-1 and J is TRBJ1-1; D is unclear. Trimming stripped 3 bases from V and 1 base from J, with 7 bases between. CDR3 length equals 13 residues. The germline CDR1 and CDR2 sequences are SGHRS and YFSETQ. CDR3 region: CASSWETNTEAFF. Here the CDR3 DNA reads TGCGCCAGCAGCTGGGAAACGAACACTGAAGCTTTCTTT.

The chain is built from TRBV7-9 and TRBJ1-1; 9 nucleotides align to TRBD1. The junction had 4 bases not matched to a gene; V was cut back by 7 bases and J by 4 bases. CDR3 size: 13 residues. Looked up from germline, CDR1 is SEHNR and CDR2 is FQNEAQ (reference sequence). The CDR3 DNA sequence: TGTGCCAGCACCGGACAGGGGTTCACTGAAGCTTTCTTT. This sequence encodes CASTGQGFTEAFF.

The V gene is TRBV4-1, the J gene TRBJ2-3, with D perhaps matching TRBD1 or TRBD2 (5 bases each). Per germline, CDR1 MGHRA and CDR2 YSYEKL. V gave up 0 bases and J gave up 4 bases, with 11 bases separating them. The CDR3 has 15 residues. For the CDR3, the DNA is TGCGCCAGCAGCCAAGACTCGAGGGACGCAGATACGCAGTATTTT. As protein: CASSQDSRDADTQYF.

With respect to this clonotype: An end of the junction differs from the germline gene, which may be a read error. J is TRBJ1-1 and V is TRBV12-3 or TRBV12-4; D unresolved. The CDR3 is made up of 12 amino acids. The CDR3, as DNA: TGCGCCAGCAGCCAAGATTGGGGTGAAACTTTCTTT. It codes for CASSQDWGETFF.

This clonotype was found a few times. The rearrangement joins TRBV28 to TRBJ1-2, with TRBD1 as a possible D gene (5 bases). Germline V gene lookup returns CDR1 MDHEN and CDR2 SYDVKM. This CDR3 spans 14 amino acids. V was pared by 2 bases and J by 5 bases, with 12 bases between. The CDR3 DNA reads TGTGCCAGCAGTTTAGATCAGGGATTTTATGGCTACACCTTC. Translation: CASSLDQGFYGYTF.

Only one count was recorded for this clonotype. The chain recombines TRBV4-1 with TRBJ1-2, with a possible D match to TRBD1 (6 bases). This CDR3 is built from 15 residues. Germline-derived CDR1 and CDR2 are MGHRA and YSYEKL. The V end lost 0 bases, the J end lost 8 bases, and 16 bases lay between the germline ends. CDR3: CASSQDQGPTSGYTF. The CDR3 DNA is TGCGCCAGCAGCCAAGATCAGGGGCCAACCTCCGGCTACACCTTC.

Only a few counts were recorded for this clonotype. This chain connects TRBV4-1 to TRBJ1-4; 10 nucleotides match TRBD1. V was clipped by 4 bases and J by 6 bases; unmatched bases: 8. This CDR3 region has 16 residues. The germline V gene has CDR1 MGHRA and CDR2 YSYEKL. For the CDR3, the DNA is TGCGCCAGCAGCCGGCTCGGACAGGGGGGGGATGAAAAACTGTTTTTT. Encoded protein: CASSRLGQGGDEKLFF.

This clonotype was seen repeatedly, ten times or more. The chain combines TRBV5-1 with TRBJ1-2; D may be TRBD1 (5 bases). The CDR3 runs to 16 residues. Germline assignment: CDR1 SGHRS and CDR2 YFSETQ. Trimming removed 0 bases from V and 4 bases from J, with 16 bases in between. This chain's CDR3 is CASSLAGHPAGYGYTF. In DNA, the CDR3 is TGCGCCAGCAGCTTGGCCGGACACCCCGCGGGCTATGGCTACACCTTC.